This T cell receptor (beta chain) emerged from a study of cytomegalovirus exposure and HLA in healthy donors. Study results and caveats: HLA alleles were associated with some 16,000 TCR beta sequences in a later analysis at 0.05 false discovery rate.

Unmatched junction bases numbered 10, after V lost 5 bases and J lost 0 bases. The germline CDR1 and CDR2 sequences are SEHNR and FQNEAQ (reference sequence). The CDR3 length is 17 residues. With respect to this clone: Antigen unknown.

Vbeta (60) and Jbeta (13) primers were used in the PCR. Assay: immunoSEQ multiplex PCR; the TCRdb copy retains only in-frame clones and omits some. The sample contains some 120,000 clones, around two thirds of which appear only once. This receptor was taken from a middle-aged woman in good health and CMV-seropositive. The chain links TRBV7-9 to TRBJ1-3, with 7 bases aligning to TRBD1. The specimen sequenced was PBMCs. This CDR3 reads CASSEWPGTASGNTIYF. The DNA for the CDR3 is TGTGCCAGCAGCGAATGGCCCGGGACAGCCTCTGGAAACACCATATATTTT.